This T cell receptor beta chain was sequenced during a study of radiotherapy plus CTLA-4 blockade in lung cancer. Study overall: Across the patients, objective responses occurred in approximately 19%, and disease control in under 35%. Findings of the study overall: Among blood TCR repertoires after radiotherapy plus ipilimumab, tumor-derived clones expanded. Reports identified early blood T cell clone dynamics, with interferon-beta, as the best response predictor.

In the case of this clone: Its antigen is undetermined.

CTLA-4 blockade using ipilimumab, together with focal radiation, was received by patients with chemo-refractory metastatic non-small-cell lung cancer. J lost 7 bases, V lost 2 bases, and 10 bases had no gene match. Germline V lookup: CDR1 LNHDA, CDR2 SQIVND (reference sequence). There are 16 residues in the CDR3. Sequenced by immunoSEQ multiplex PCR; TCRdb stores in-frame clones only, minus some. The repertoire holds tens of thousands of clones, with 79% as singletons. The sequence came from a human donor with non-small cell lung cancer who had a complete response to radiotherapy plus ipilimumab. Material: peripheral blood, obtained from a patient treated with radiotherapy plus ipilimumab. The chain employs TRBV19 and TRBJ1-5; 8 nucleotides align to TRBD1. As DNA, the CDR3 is TGTGCCAGTAGTATAATTGCCGGGACAGGTCTCCAGCCCCAGCATTTT. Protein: CASSIIAGTGLQPQHF.